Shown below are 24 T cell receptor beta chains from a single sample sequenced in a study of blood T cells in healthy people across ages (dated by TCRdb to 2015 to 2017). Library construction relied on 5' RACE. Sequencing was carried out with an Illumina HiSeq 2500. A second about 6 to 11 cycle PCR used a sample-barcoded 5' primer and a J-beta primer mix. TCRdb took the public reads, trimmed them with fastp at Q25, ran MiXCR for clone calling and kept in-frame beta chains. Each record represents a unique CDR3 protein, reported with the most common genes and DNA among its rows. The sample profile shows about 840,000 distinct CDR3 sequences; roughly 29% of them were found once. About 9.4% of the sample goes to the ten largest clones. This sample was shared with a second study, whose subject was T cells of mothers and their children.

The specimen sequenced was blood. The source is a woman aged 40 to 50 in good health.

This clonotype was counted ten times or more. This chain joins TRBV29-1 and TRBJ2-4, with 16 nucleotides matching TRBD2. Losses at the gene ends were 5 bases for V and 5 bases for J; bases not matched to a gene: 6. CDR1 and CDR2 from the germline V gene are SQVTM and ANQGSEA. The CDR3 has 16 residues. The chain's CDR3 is CSVPWGLAGGQNIQYF. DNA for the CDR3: TGCAGCGTTCCGTGGGGACTAGCGGGGGGGCAAAACATTCAGTACTTC.

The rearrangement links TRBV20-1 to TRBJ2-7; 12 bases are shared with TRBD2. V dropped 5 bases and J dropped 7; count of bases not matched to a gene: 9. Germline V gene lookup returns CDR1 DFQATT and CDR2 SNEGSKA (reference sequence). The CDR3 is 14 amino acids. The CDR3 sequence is CSAGLAGRHNEQYF. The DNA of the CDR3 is TGCAGTGCTGGACTAGCGGGGAGACACAATGAGCAGTACTTC.

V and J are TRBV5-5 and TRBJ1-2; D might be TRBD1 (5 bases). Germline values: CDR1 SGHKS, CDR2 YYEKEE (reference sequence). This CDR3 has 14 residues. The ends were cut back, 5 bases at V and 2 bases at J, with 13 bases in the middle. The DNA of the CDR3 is TGTGCCAGCAGGCGGGGCGCCGGGAACTATGGCTACACCTTC. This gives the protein CASRRGAGNYGYTF.

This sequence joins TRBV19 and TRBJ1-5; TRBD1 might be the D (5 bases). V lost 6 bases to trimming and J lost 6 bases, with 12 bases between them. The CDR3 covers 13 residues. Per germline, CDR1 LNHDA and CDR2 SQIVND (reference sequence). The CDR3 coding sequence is TGTGCCAGTAGCCCCGGGGGAATTCAGCCCCAGCATTTT. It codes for CASSPGGIQPQHF.

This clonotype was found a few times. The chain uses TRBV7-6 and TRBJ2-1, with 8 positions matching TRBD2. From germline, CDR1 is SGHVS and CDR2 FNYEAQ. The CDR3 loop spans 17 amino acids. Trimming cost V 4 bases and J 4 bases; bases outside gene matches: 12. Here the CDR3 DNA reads TGTGCCAGCAGCTCCCTACCGGGTAGCGGGGTTTACAATGAGCAGTTCTTC. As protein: CASSSLPGSGVYNEQFF.

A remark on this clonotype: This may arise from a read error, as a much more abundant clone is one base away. The CDR3 bases are TGCAGGGCCCCGGGGGACCAAGAGACCCAGTACTTC. It translates to CRAPGDQETQYF. The V call is TRBV20-1, the J call TRBJ2-5; weak D call: TRBD2 (6 bases). The CDR3 runs 12 residues. CDR1 is DFQATT, CDR2 SNEGSKA, per germline (reference sequence).

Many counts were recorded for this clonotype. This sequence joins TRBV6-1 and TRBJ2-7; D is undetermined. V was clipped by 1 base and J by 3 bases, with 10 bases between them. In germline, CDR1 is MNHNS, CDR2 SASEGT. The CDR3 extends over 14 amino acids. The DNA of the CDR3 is TGTGCCAGCAGTGAAGGGTTCGACAACTACGAGCAGTACTTC. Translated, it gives CASSEGFDNYEQYF.

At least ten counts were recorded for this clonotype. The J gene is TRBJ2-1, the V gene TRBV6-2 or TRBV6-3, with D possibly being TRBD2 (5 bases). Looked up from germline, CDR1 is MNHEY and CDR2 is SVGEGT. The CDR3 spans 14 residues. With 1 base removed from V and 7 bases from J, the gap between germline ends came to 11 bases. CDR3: CASSYFGESNEQFF. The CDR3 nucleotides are TGTGCCAGCAGTTACTTCGGGGAGAGTAATGAGCAGTTCTTC.

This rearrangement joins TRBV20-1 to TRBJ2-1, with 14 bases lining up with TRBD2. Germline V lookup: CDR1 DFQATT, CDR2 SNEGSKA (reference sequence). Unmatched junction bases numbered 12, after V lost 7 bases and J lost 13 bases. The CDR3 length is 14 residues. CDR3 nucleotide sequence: TGCAGTGTAGATCCGGGACTAGCGGGGGCCCCACAGTTCTTC. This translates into CSVDPGLAGAPQFF.

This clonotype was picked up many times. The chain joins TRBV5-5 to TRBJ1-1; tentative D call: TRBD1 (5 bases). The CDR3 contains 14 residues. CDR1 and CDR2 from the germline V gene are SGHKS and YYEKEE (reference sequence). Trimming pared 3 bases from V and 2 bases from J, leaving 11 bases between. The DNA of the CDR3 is TGTGCCAGCAGCTGGGGGGGGAGAAACACTGAAGCTTTCTTT. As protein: CASSWGGRNTEAFF.

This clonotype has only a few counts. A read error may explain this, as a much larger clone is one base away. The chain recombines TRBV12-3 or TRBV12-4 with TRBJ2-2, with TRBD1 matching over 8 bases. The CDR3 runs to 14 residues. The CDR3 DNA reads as TGTGCCAGCAGCCGGGACAGGAACACCGGGGAGCGGTTTTTT. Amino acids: CASSRDRNTGERFF.

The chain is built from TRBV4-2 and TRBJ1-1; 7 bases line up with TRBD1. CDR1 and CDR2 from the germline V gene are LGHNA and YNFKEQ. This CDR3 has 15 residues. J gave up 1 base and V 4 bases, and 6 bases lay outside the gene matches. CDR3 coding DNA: TGTGCCAGCAGCCGGGGGGACAGCGAGAACACTGAAGCTTTCTTT. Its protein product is CASSRGDSENTEAFF.

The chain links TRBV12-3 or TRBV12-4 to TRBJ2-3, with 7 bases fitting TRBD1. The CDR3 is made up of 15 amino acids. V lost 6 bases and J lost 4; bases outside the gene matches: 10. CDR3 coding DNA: TGTGCCAGCAGCGGCGACAGGGCTAGGGCAGATACGCAGTATTTT. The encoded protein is CASSGDRARADTQYF.

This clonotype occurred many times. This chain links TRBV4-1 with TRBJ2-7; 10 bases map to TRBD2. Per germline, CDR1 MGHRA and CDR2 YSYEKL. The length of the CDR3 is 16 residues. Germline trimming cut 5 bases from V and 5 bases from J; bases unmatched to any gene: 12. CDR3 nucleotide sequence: TGCGCCAGCAGCTCACGGCAGGGGACTAGCGTCGACGAGCAGTACTTC. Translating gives CASSSRQGTSVDEQYF.

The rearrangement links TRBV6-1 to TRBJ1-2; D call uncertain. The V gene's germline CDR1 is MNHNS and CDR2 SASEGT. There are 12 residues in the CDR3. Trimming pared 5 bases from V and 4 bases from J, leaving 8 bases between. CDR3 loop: CASSTRPYGYTF. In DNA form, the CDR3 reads TGTGCCAGCAGTACCAGACCCTATGGCTACACCTTC.

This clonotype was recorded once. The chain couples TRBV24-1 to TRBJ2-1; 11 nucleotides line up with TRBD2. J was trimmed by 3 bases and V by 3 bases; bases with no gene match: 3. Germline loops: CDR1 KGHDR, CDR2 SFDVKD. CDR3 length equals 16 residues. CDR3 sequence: CATSDGTSGYYNEQFF. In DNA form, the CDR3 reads TGTGCCACCAGTGATGGGACTAGCGGTTACTACAATGAGCAGTTCTTC.

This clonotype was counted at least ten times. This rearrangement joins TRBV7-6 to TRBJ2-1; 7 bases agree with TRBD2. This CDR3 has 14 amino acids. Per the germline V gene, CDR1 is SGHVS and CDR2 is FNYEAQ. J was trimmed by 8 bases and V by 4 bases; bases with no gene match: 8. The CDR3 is CASSSWTSNYEQFF. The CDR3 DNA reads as TGTGCCAGCAGCTCATGGACTAGTAACTATGAGCAGTTCTTC.

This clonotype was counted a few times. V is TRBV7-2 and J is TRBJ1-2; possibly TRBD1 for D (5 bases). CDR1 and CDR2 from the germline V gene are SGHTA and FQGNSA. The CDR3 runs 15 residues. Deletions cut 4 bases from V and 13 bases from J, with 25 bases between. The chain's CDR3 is CASSSGGRQPGGGTF. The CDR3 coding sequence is TGTGCCAGCAGCTCCGGAGGTAGACAGCCCGGGGGTGGCACCTTC.

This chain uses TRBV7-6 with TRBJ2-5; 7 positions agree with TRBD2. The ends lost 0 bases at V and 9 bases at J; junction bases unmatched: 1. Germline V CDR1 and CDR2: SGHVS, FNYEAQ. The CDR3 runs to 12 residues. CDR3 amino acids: CASSLALAAQYF. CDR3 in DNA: TGTGCCAGCAGCTTAGCCCTAGCGGCCCAGTACTTC.

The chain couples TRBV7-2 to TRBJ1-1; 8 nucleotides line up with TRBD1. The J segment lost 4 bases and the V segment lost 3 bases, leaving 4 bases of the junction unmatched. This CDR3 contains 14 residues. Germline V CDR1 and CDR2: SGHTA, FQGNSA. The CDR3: CASSFGDRPTEAFF. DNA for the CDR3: TGTGCCAGCAGCTTCGGGGACAGGCCCACTGAAGCTTTCTTT.

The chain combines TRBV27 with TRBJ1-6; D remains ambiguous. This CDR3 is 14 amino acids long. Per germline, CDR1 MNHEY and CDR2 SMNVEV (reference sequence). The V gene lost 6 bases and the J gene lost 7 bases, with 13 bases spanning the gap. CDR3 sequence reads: CASRWEGLNSPLHF. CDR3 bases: TGTGCCAGCAGGTGGGAGGGCCTCAATTCACCCCTCCACTTT.

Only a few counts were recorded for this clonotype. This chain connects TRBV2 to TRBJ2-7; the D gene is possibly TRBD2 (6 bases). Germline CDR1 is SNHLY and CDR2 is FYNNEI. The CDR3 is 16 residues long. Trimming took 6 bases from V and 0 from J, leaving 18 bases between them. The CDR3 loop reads CASSAGRGTTSYEQYF. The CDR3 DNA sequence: TGTGCCAGCAGCGCGGGAAGGGGAACAACCTCCTACGAGCAGTACTTC.

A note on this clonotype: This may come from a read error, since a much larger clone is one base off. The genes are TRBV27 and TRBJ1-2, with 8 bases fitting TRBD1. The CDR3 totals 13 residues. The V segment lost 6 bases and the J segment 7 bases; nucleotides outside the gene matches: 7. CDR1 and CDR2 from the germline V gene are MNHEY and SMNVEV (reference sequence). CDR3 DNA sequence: TGTGCCAGCAGAGAAGCAGGGGGCCGTGGCTACACCTTC. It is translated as CASREAGGRGYTF.

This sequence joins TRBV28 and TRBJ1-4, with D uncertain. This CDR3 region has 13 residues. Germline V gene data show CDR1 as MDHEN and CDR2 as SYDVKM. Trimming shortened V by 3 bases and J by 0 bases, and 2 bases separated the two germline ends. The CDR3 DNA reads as TGTGCCAGCAGTTTGACAACTAATGAAAAACTGTTTTTT. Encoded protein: CASSLTTNEKLFF.